This T cell receptor beta chain was obtained from a study of cytomegalovirus exposure and HLA in healthy donors. With 60 Vbeta and 13 Jbeta primers, the PCR was carried out. The assay was immunoSEQ multiplex PCR, and TCRdb's table has in-frame clones only and misses some. This table holds roughly 180,000 clones, around 80% found once. On this clone: Its antigen is undetermined.

Notes on the study in general: Apparent HLA restriction characterized most CMV-associated TCR beta chains in a later analysis. A link between a missense DCLRE1C variant and TCR beta V- and J-gene trimming emerged from a later analysis.

CDR1 and CDR2 (germline): SGHRS, YFSETQ. V lost 0 bases, J lost 5 bases, and 8 bases stayed unmatched. This CDR3 comprises 16 residues. The J gene is TRBJ2-1, the V gene TRBV5-1; TRBD2 agrees at 7 bases. Source material: PBMCs. This sequence was found in a man aged 18 to 35 in good health and CMV-seronegative. The CDR3 DNA follows: TGCGCCAGCAGCTTGGCCATGGGGGAGGGGAACAATGAGCAGTTCTTC. As protein: CASSLAMGEGNNEQFF. The complete variable domain, with remaining parts taken from reference TRBV5-1 and TRBJ2-1, reads KAGVTQTPRYLIKTRGQQVTLSCSPISGHRSVSWYQQTPGQGLQFLFEYFSETQRNKGNFPGRFSGRQFSNSRSEMNVSTLELGDSALYLCASSLAMGEGNNEQFFGPGTRLTVL.